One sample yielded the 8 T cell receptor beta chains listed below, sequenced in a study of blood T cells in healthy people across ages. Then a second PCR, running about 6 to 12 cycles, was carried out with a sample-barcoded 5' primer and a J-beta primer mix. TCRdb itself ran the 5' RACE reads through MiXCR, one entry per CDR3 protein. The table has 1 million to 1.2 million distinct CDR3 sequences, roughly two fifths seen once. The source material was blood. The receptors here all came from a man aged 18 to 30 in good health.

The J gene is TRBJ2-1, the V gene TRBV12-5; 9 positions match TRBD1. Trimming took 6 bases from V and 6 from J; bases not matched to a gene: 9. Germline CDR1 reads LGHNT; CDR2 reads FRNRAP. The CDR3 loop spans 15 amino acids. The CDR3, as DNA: TGTGCTAGTGGCACCGGACAGGGGAATCTCAATGAGCAGTTCTTC. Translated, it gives CASGTGQGNLNEQFF.

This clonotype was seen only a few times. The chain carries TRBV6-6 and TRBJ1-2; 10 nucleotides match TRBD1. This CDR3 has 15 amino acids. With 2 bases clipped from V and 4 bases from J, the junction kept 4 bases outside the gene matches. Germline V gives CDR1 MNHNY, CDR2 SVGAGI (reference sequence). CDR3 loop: CASSYQGDRGYGYTF. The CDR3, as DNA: TGTGCCAGCAGTTACCAAGGGGACAGGGGCTATGGCTACACCTTC.

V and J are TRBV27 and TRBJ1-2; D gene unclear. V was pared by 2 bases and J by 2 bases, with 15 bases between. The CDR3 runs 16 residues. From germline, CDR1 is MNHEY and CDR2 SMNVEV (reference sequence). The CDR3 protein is CASSLGVGAANYGYTF. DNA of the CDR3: TGTGCCAGCAGTTTAGGGGTAGGAGCGGCGAACTATGGCTACACCTTC.

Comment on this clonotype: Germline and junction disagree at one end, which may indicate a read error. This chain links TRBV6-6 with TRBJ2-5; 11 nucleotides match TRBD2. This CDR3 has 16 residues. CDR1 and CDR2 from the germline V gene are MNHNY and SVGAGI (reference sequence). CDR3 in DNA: TGCGCCAGCAGTTCTAGCGGGGGGATCACCTACAATGAGCAGTACTTC. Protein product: CASSSSGGITYNEQYF.

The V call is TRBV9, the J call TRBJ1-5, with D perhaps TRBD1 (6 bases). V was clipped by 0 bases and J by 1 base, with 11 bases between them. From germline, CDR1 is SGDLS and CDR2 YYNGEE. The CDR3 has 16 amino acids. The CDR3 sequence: CASSVGIGGSNQPQHF. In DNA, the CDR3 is TGTGCCAGCAGCGTAGGGATCGGGGGCAGCAATCAGCCCCAGCATTTT.

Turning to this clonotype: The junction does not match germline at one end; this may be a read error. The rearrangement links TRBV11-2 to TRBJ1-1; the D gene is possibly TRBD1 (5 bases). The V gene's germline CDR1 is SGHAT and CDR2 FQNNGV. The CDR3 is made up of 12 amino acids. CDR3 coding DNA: TGTGCCGGCAGCTTCGGGGGTACTGAAGCTTTCTTT. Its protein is CAGSFGGTEAFF.

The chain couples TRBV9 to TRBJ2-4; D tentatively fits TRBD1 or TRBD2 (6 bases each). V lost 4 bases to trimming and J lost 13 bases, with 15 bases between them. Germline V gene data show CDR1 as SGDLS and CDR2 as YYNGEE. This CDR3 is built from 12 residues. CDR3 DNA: TGTGCCAGCAGCCGTGGAAGGGGGGAGCAGTACTTC. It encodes CASSRGRGEQYF.

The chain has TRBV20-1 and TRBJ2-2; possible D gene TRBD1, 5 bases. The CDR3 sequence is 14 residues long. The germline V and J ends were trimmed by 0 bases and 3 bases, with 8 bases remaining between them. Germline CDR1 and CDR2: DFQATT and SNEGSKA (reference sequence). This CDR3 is CSARDLQDTGELFF. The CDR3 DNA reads TGCAGTGCTAGAGATCTACAGGACACCGGGGAGCTGTTTTTT.